The rows below give T cell receptor beta chains drawn from one sample of a study of T cells in Graves' hyperthyroidism and ophthalmopathy. MiXCR was run by TCRdb on the multiplex PCR reads, yielding one entry per CDR3 protein. The sample lists approximately 380,000 distinct CDR3 sequences, around 15% occurring once. Sequenced sample: blood. Source of these receptors: a man aged 45-60 years with Graves' ophthalmopathy. Each CDR3 is given without its conserved first and last residue. Fields, in order: V gene, clone size, CDR3 protein. Only some rows state a clone size, as once, few, many or a class for expanded clones.

TRBV28 | few | ASSLDRGKSF
TRBV25-1 | . | ASSEYKQGAVEGYT
TRBV30 | . | AWSVRTGQGWELF
TRBV5-1 | few | ASRMDRGEFMAAETQY
TRBV9 | many | ASSTTLNQETQY
TRBV3-1 | many | ASSQDFTGLEASLAKNIQY
TRBV5-1 | many | ASSHGTGWPSGANVLT
TRBV24-1 | many | ATSDLRGSSSYNEQF
TRBV20-1 | many | SARDGLARHEQF
TRBV7-8 | few | ASVRGGLAGELF
TRBV18 | many | ASSRDRGSYGYT
TRBV30 | many | AFGLAGREQF
TRBV5-5 | few | ASSFGRALSSYNEQF
TRBV11-3 | . | ASSLDGTGSFAGANVLT
TRBV3-1 | few | ASSQVLGSLQTQY
TRBV11-2 | . | ASSWSGGGIRETQY
TRBV6-1 | . | ASSGVDSSREQY
TRBV3-1 | many | ASSLPPGLAGGIAHDTQY
TRBV5-1 | many | ASKFSTTGELF
TRBV24-1 | . | ATSELRDRGSGLNTEAF
TRBV7-3 | many | ASSLGQHTDTQY
TRBV5-4 | many | ASSLGSRLNQETQY
TRBV29-1 | many | SVEPDGTNYGYT
TRBV6-1 | many | ASSEDTAGGVYEQY
TRBV7-9 | many | ASSSRGRGYEQY
TRBV5-5 | many | ASSLIVTSGRGHEQF
TRBV7-8 | . | ASSFTRVRNTEAF
TRBV12-3/TRBV12-4 | . | ASRSGTGGKRSYNSPLH
TRBV27 | . | ASKAGASTGELF
TRBV30 | . | ARQGSDNSPLH
TRBV20-1 | many | SASPWTSRFDEQF
TRBV18 | . | ASSPGNRNYGYT
TRBV5-1 | few | ASSFLRANEQF
TRBV24-1 | . | ATSSLNQPQH
TRBV5-1 | many | ASSLYPTGRDTTYGYT
TRBV20-1 | many | SAQTGSSNQPQH
TRBV7-2 | many | ASSFPAASTETQY
TRBV3-1 | many | ASSRDSSTDTQY
TRBV29-1 | many | SAGHLPNEQY
TRBV19 | . | ASSMIAKAGGEGYT
TRBV6-6 | . | ASTHGASGMPRGVTGELF
TRBV7-8 | many | ASSLAGVGAGGGEQF
TRBV15 | . | ATTRDRGHEQY
TRBV5-1 | . | ASSSTVPGTTEAF
TRBV11-2 | few | ASTKGAGGTSYEQY
TRBV12-5 | . | ASGRTGRPAYGQY
TRBV5-1 | many | ASSPLLGGASGTEAF
TRBV20-1 | few | SASVAGGQETQY